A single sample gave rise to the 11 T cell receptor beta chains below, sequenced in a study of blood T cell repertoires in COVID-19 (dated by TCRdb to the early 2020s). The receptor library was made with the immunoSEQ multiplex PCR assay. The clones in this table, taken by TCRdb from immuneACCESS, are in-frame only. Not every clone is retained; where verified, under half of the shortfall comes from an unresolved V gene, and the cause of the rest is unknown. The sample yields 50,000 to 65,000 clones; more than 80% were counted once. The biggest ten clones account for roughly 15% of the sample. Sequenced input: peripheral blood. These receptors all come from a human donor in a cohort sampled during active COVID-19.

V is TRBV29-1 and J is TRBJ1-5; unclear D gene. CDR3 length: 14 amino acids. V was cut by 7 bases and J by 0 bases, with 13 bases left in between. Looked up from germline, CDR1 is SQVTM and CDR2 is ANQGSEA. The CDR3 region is CSASPGDSNQPQHF. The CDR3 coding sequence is TGCAGCGCCTCCCCTGGAGATAGCAATCAGCCCCAGCATTTT.

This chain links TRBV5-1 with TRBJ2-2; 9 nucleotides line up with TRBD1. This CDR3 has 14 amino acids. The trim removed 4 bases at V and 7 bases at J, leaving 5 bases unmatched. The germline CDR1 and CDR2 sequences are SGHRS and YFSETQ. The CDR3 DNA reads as TGCGCCAGCAGCCCGGACAGGGGACTCGGGGAGCTGTTTTTT. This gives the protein CASSPDRGLGELFF.

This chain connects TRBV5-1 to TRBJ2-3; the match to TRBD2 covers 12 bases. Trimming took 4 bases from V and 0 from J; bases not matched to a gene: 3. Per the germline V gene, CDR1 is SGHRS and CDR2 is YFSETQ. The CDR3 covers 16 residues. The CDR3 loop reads CASSAGTSGSTDTQYF. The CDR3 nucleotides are TGCGCCAGCAGCGCCGGGACTAGCGGGAGCACAGATACGCAGTATTTT.

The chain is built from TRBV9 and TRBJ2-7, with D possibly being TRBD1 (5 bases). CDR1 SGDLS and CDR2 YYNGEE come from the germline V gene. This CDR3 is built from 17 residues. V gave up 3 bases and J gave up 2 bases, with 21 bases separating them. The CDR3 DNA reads TGTGCCAGCAGCGAAACCGACACAAGGGGAACGACCTACGAGCAGTACTTC. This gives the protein CASSETDTRGTTYEQYF.

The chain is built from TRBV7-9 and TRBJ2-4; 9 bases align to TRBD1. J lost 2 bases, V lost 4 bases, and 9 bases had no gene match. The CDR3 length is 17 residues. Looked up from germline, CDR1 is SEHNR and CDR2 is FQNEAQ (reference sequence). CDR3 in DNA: TGTGCCAGCAGCTCCGAGGGACAGGGCAAAACCAAAAACATTCAGTACTTC. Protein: CASSSEGQGKTKNIQYF.

In nucleotides, the CDR3 is TGCGCCAGCAGCCAAGATAGGGGTACCGCTAATGAAAAACTGTTTTTT. Translated: CASSQDRGTANEKLFF. The rearrangement joins TRBV4-1 to TRBJ1-4, with D maybe TRBD1 (5 bases). Germline CDR1 and CDR2: MGHRA and YSYEKL. Trimming removed 0 bases from V and 3 bases from J, with 11 bases in between. The CDR3 has 16 amino acids.

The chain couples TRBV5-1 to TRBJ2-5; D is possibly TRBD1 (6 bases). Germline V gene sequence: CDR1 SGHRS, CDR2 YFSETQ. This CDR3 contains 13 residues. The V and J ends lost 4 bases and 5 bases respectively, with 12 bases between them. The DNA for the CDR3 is TGCGCCAGCAGCCCAAGGGGGTTGGAGACCCAGTACTTC. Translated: CASSPRGLETQYF.

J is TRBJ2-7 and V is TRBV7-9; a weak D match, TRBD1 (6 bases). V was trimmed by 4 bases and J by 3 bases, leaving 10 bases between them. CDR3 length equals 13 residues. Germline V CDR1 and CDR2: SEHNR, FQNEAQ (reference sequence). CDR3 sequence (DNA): TGTGCCAGCAGCTCCATACAGGGCTACGAGCAGTACTTC. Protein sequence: CASSSIQGYEQYF.

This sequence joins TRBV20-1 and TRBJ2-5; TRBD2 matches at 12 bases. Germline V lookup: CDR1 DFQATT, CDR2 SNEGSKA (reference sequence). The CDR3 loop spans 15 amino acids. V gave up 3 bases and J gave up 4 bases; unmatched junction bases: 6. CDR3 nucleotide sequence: TGCAGTGCTAGTAAAGCTAGCGGGAGGGGAGAGACCCAGTACTTC. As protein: CSASKASGRGETQYF.

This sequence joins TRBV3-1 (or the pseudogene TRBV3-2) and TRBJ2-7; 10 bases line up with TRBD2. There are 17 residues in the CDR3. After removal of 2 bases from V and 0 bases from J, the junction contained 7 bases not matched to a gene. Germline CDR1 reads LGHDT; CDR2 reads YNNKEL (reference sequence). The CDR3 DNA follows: TGTGCCAGCAGCCAATTCCCCTCTAGCGGGAGCTCCTACGAGCAGTACTTC. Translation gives CASSQFPSSGSSYEQYF.

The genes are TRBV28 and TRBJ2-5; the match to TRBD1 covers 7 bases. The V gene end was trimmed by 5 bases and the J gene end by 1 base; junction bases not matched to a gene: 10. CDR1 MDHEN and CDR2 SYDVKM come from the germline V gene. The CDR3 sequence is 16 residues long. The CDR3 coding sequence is TGTGCCAGCAGTCCTCTTTCCGGGACAGTCCAAGAGACCCAGTACTTC. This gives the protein CASSPLSGTVQETQYF.